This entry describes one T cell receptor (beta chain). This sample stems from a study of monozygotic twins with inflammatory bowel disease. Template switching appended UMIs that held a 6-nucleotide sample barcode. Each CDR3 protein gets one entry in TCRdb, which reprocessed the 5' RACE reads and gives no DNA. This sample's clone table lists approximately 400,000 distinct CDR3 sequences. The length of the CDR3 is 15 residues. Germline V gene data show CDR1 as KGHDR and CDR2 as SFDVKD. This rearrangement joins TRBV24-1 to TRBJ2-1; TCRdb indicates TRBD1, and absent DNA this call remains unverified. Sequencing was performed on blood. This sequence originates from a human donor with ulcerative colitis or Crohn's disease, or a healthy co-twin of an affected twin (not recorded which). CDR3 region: CATSDLTRDANEQFF.